Sequencing of this T cell receptor beta chain was carried out in a study of CD8+ T cells in alopecia areata. The sample's treatment: oral pan-JAK inhibitor, 5-10 mg twice daily. In alopecia areata patients, both lesional scalp punch biopsies and peripheral blood were collected. PBMCs yielded sorted CD4+ and CD8+ T cells. This clone has more than one count but fewer than ten. Germline V gene data show CDR1 as SGDLS and CDR2 as YYNGEE. This CDR3 has 13 amino acids. The germline V and J ends were trimmed by 4 bases and 5 bases, with 13 bases remaining between them. TCR sequencing used cDNA made by reverse transcription of extracted RNA. Data came from immunoSEQ multiplex PCR; TCRdb stores just in-frame clones and leaves some out. The table has some 200,000 clones, about three fifths seen once.

The chain couples TRBV9 to TRBJ2-7; D is ambiguous. Source: CD4+ T cells sorted from blood, taken at week 24, from a patient treated with tofacitinib. The origin of this receptor is a human donor with alopecia areata. The CDR3 here is CASSPPALNEQYF. In DNA, the CDR3 is TGTGCCAGCAGCCCACCGGCGCTCAACGAGCAGTACTTC. Full variable domain (missing parts from reference TRBV9 and TRBJ2-7): DSGVTQTPKHLITATGQRVTLRCSPRSGDLSVYWYQQSLDQGLQFLIQYYNGEERAKGNILERFSAQQFPDLHSELNLSSLELGDSALYFCASSPPALNEQYFGPGTRLTVT.